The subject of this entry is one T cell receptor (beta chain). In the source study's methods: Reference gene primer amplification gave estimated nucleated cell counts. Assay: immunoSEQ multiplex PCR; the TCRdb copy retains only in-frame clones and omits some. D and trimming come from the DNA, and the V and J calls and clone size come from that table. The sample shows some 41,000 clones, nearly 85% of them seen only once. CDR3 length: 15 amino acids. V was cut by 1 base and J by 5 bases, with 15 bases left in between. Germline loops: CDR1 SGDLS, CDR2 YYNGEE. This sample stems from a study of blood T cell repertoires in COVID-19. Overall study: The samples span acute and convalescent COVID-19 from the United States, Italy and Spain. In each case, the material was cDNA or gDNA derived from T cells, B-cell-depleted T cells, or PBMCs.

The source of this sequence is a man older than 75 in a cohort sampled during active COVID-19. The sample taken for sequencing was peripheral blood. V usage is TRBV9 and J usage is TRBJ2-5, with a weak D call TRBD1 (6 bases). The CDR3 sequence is CASSVSQGWSETQYF. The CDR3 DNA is TGTGCCAGCAGCGTAAGTCAGGGGTGGTCGGAGACCCAGTACTTC. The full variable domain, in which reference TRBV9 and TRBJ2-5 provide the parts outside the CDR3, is DSGVTQTPKHLITATGQRVTLRCSPRSGDLSVYWYQQSLDQGLQFLIQYYNGEERAKGNILERFSAQQFPDLHSELNLSSLELGDSALYFCASSVSQGWSETQYFGPGTRLLVL.